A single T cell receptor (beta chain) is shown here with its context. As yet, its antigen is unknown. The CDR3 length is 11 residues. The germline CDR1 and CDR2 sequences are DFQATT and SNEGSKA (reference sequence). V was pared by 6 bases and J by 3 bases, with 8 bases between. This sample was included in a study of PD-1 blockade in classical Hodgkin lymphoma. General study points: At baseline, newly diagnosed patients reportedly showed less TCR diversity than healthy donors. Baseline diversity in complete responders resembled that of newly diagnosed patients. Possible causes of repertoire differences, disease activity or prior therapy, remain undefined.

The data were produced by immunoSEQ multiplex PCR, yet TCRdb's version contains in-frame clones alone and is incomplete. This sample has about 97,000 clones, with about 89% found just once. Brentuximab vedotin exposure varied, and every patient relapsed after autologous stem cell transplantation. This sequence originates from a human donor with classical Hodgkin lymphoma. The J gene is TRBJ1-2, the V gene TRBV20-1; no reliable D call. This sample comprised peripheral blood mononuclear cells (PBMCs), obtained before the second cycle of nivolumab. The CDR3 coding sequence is TGCAGTGCCCGAGCGGACTATGGCTACACCTTC. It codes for CSARADYGYTF.